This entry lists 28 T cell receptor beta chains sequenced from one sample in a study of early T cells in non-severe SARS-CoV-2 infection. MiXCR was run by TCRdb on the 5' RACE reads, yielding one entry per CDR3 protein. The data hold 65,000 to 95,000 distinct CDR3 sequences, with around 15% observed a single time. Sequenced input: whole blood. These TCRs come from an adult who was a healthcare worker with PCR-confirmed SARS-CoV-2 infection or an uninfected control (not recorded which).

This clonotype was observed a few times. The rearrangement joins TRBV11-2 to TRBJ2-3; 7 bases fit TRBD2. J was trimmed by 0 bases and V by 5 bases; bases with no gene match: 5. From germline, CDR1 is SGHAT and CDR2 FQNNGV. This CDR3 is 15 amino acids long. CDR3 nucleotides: TGTGCCAGCAGCCTAAGCGGGGTTAGCACAGATACGCAGTATTTT. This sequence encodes CASSLSGVSTDTQYF.

The CDR3 loop is CASSLALSGGKETQYF. CDR3 in DNA: TGCGCCAGCAGCTTGGCCCTTAGCGGGGGGAAAGAGACCCAGTACTTC. V is TRBV5-1 and J is TRBJ2-5, with TRBD2 matching 10 bases. This CDR3 spans 16 amino acids. V lost 0 bases, J lost 3 bases, and 5 bases stayed unmatched. The germline V gene has CDR1 SGHRS and CDR2 YFSETQ.

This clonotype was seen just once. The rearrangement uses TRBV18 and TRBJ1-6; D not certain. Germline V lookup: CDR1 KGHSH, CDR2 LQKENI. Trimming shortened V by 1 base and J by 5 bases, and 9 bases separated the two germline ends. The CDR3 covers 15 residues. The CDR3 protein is CASSPQPGDNSPLHF. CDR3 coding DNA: TGTGCCAGCTCACCACAGCCCGGGGATAATTCACCCCTCCACTTT. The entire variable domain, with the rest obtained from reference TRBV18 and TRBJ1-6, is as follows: NAGVMQNPRHLVRRRGQEARLRCSPMKGHSHVYWYRQLPEEGLKFMVYLQKENIIDESGMPKERFSAEFPKEGPSILRIQQVVRGDSAAYFCASSPQPGDNSPLHFGNGTRLTVT.

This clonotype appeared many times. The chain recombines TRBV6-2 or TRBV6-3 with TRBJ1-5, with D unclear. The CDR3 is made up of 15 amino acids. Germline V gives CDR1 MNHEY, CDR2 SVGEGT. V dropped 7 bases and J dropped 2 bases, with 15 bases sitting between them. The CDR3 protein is CASIRDGRGNQPQHF. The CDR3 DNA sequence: TGTGCCAGCATCCGCGACGGACGGGGCAATCAGCCCCAGCATTTT.

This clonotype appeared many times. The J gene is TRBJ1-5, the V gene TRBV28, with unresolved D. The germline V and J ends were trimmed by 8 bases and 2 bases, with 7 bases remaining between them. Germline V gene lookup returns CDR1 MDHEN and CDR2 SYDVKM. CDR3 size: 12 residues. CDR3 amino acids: CASWEGNQPQHF. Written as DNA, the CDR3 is TGTGCCAGCTGGGAAGGCAATCAGCCCCAGCATTTT. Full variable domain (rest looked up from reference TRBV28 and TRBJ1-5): DVKVTQSSRYLVKRTGEKVFLECVQDMDHENMFWYRQDPGLGLRLIYFSYDVKMKEKGDIPEGYSVSREKKERFSLILESASTNQTSMYLCASWEGNQPQHFGDGTRLSIL.

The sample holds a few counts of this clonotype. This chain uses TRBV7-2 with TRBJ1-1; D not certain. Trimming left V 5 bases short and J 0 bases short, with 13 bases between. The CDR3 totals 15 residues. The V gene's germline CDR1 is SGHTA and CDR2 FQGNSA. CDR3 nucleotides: TGTGCCAGCAGCCCGGAGGGAGGGTTGAACACTGAAGCTTTCTTT. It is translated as CASSPEGGLNTEAFF.

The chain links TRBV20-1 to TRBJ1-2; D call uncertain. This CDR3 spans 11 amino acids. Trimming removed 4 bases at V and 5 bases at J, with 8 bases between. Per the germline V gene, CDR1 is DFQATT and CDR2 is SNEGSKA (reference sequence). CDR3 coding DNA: TGCAGTGCTAAAGTAGAGTATGGCTACACCTTC. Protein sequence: CSAKVEYGYTF.

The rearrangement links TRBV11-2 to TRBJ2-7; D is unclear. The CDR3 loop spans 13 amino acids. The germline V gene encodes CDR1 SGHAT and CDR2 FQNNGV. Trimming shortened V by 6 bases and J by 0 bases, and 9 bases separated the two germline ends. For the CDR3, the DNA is TGTGCCAGCAGACCCGACACCTCCTACGAGCAGTACTTC. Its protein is CASRPDTSYEQYF.

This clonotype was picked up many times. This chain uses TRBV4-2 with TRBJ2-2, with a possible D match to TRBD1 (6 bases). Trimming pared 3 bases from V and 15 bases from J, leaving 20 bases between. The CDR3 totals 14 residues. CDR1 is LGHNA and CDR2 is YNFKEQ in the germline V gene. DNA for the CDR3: TGTGCCAGCAGCCACCGAGACCTACAGGGCATGTTGTTTTTT. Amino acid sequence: CASSHRDLQGMLFF.

The DNA for the CDR3 is TGTGCCAGCAGCCCAAGGACTAGCTCCTACAATGAGCAGTTCTTC. This sequence encodes CASSPRTSSYNEQFF. V is TRBV6-5 and J is TRBJ2-1; 7 bases match TRBD2. Per germline, CDR1 MNHEY and CDR2 SVGAGI. The CDR3 is made up of 15 amino acids. V was clipped by 6 bases and J by 0 bases; unmatched bases: 5.

The DNA of the CDR3 is TGCGCCAGCAGCCAAGAAAGTCCGTCAGTCAGCTCCTACAATGAGCAGTTCTTC. As protein: CASSQESPSVSSYNEQFF. This rearrangement joins TRBV4-1 to TRBJ2-1, with no clear D. Germline V gene data show CDR1 as MGHRA and CDR2 as YSYEKL. V gave up 0 bases and J gave up 0 bases, with 15 bases separating them. This CDR3 has 18 amino acids.

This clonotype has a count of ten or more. CDR3 amino acids: CSASGTQETQYF. In DNA form, the CDR3 reads TGCAGTGCTAGCGGAACACAAGAGACCCAGTACTTC. The chain joins TRBV20-1 to TRBJ2-5; D gene unclear. Germline assignment: CDR1 DFQATT and CDR2 SNEGSKA (reference sequence). Between the trimmed V and J ends, which lost 3 bases and 2 bases, there was a span of 7 bases. The CDR3 runs 12 residues.

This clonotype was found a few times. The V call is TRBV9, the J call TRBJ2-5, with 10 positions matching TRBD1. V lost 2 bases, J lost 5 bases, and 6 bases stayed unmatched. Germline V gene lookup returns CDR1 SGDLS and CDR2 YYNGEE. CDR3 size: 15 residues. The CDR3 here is CASSVGTGEFETQYF. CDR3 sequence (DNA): TGTGCCAGCAGCGTTGGGACAGGGGAATTCGAGACCCAGTACTTC.

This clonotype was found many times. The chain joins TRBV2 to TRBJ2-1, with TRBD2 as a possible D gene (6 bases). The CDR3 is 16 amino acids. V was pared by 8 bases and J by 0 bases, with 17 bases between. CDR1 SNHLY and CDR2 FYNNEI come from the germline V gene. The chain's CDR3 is CASAPGGKSSYNEQFF. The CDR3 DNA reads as TGTGCCAGCGCGCCCGGGGGTAAAAGCTCCTACAATGAGCAGTTCTTC.

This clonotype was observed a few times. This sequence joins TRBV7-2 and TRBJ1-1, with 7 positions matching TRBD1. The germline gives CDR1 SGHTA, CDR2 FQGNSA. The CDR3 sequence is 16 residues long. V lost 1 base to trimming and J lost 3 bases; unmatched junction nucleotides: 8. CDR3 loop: CASSLDRGQAYTEAFF. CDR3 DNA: TGTGCCAGCAGCTTAGATAGGGGGCAGGCGTACACTGAAGCTTTCTTT.

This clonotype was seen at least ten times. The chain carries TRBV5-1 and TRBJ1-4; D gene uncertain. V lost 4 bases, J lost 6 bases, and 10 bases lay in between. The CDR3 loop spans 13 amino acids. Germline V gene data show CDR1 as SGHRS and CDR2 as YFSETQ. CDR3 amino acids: CASSVAVYEKLFF. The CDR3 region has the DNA TGCGCCAGCAGCGTTGCTGTTTATGAAAAACTGTTTTTT.

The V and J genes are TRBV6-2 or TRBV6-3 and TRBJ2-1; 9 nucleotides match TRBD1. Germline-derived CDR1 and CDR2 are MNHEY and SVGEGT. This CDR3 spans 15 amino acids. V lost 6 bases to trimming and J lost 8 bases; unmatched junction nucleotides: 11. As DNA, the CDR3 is TGTGCCAGCAGCCCGGGACAGGGAAGAAGGGATGAGCAGTTCTTC. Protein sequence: CASSPGQGRRDEQFF.

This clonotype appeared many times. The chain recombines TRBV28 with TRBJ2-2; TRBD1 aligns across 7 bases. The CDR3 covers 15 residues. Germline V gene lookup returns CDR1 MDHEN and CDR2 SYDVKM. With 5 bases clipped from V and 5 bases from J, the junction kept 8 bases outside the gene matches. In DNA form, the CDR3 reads TGTGCCAGCAGTAAATGGACAGGTTCGACCGGGGAGCTGTTTTTT. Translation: CASSKWTGSTGELFF.

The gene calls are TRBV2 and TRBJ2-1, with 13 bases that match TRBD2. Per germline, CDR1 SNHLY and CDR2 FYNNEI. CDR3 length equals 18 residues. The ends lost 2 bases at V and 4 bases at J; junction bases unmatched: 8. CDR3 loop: CASSEPGGLAGHYNEQFF. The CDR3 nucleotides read TGTGCCAGCAGTGAACCCGGGGGACTAGCGGGGCATTACAATGAGCAGTTCTTC.

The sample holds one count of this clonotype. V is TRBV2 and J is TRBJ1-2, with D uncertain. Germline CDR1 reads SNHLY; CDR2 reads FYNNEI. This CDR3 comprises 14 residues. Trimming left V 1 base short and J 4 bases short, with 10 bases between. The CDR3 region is CASSEEVNLYGYTF. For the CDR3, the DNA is TGTGCCAGCAGTGAAGAAGTGAACCTCTATGGCTACACCTTC.

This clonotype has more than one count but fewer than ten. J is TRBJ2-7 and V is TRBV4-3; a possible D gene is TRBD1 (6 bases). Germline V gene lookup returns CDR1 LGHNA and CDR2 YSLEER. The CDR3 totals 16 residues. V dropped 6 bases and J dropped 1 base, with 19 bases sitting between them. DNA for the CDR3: TGCGCCAGCAGTCATTCAACAGGGTTAGGATCCTACGAGCAGTACTTC. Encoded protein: CASSHSTGLGSYEQYF.

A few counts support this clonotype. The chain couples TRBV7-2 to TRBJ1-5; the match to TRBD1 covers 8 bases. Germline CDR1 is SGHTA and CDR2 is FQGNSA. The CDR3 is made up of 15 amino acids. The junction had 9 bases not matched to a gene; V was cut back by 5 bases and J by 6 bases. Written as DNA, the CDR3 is TGTGCCAGCAGCGCCGACAGGGGAAAGGGTCAGCCCCAGCATTTT. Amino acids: CASSADRGKGQPQHF.

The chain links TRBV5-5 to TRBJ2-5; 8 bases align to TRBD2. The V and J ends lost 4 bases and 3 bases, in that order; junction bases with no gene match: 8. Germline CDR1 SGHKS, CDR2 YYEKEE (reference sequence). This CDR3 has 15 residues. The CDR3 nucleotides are TGTGCCAGCAGCGGCCGGACTAGCCGTAAAGAGACCCAGTACTTC. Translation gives CASSGRTSRKETQYF.

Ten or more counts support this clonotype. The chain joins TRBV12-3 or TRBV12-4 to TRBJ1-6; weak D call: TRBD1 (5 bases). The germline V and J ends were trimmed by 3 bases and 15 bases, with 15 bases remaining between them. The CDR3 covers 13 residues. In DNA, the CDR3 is TGTGCCAGCAGTTTCAACAGGCTTCAAAACCTCCACTTT. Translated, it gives CASSFNRLQNLHF.

This chain's CDR3 is CAISPVRGSQGSNEKLFF. The DNA of the CDR3 is TGTGCCATCAGTCCAGTCCGTGGCAGTCAGGGGTCCAATGAAAAACTGTTTTTT. The rearrangement uses TRBV10-3 and TRBJ1-4; tentative D call: TRBD1 (6 bases). The CDR3 sequence is 18 residues long. The germline CDR1 and CDR2 sequences are ENHRY and SYGVKD. Between the trimmed V and J ends, which lost 5 bases and 5 bases, there was a span of 24 bases.

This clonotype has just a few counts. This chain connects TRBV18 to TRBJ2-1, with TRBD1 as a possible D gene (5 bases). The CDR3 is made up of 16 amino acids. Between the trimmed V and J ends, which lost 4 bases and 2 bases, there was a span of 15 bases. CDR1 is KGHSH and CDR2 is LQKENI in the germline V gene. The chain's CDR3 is CASSHPDTGAYNEQFF. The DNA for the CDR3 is TGTGCCAGCTCACACCCGGACACGGGTGCCTACAATGAGCAGTTCTTC.

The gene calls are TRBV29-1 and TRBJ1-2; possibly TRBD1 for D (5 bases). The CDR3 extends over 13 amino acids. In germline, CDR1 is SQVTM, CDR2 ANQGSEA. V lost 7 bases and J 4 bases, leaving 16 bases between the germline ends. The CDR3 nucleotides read TGCAGCGGGACGGGACCGAACCTCTATGGCTACACCTTC. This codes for CSGTGPNLYGYTF.

The CDR3 is CASSRDSPGTQYF. The CDR3 DNA reads as TGTGCCAGCAGTAGGGACTCACCGGGGACCCAGTACTTC. The chain uses TRBV28 and TRBJ2-5, with D maybe TRBD2 (6 bases). The CDR3 has 13 amino acids. V lost 5 bases and J 7 bases, leaving 14 bases between the germline ends. From germline, CDR1 is MDHEN and CDR2 SYDVKM.